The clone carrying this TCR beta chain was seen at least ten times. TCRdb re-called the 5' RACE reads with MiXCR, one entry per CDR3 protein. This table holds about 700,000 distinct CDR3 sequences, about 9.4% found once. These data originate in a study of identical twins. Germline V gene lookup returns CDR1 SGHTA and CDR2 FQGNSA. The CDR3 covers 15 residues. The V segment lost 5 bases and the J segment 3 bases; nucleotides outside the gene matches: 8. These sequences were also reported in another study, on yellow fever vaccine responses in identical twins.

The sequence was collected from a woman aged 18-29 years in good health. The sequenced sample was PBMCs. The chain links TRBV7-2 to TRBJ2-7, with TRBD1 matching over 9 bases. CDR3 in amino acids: CASSQGGQGGYEQYF. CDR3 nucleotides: TGTGCCAGCAGCCAAGGGGGACAGGGAGGCTACGAGCAGTACTTC.